The next 2 T cell receptor beta chains were all read from a single sample in a study of T cell changes during pregnancy in multiple sclerosis. Using immunoSEQ multiplex PCR, the repertoire was profiled, and TCRdb retains in-frame clones only, with some absent. Found here are approximately 9,100 clones, around 87% of them singletons; the top ten hold 5% to 5.5%. The sample here was CD8+ T cells from peripheral blood mononuclear cells, taken in the first trimester of pregnancy. These receptors all stem from a female donor in good health, enrolled as a control in a pregnancy study.

This clone has more than one count but fewer than ten. CDR3 bases: TGTGCCAGTAGTCCATTTCAGGGAATCGGGGAGCTGTTTTTT. Amino acids: CASSPFQGIGELFF. The V gene is TRBV27, the J gene TRBJ2-2; tentatively, D is TRBD1 (5 bases). Trimming left V 9 bases short and J 7 bases short, with 18 bases between. CDR1 is MNHEY and CDR2 is SMNVEV in the germline V gene (reference sequence). The CDR3 is 14 amino acids.

The chain employs TRBV5-8 and TRBJ2-7; TRBD2 agrees at 7 bases. The CDR3 has 15 amino acids. The ends lost 2 bases at V and 4 bases at J; junction bases unmatched: 9. The germline gives CDR1 SGHTS, CDR2 YDEGEE. The chain's CDR3 is CASSFTGLSGYEQYF. The CDR3 DNA reads TGTGCCAGCAGCTTCACGGGACTATCCGGATACGAGCAGTACTTC.